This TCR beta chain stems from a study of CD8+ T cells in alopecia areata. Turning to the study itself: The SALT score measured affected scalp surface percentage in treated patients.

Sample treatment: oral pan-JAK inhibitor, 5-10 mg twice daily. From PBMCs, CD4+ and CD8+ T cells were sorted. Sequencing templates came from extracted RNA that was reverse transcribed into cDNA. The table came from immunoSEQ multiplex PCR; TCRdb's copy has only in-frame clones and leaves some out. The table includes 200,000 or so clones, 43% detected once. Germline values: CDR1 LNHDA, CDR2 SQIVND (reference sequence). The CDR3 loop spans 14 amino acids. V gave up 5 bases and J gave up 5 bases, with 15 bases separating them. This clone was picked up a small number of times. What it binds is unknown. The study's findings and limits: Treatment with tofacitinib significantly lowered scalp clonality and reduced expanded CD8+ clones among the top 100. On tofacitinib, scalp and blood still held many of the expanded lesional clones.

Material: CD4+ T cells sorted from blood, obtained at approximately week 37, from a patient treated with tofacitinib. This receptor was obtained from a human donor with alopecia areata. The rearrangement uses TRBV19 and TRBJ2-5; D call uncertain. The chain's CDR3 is CASSPTLSRETQYF. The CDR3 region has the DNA TGTGCCAGTAGTCCCACATTGAGTCGGGAGACCCAGTACTTC.